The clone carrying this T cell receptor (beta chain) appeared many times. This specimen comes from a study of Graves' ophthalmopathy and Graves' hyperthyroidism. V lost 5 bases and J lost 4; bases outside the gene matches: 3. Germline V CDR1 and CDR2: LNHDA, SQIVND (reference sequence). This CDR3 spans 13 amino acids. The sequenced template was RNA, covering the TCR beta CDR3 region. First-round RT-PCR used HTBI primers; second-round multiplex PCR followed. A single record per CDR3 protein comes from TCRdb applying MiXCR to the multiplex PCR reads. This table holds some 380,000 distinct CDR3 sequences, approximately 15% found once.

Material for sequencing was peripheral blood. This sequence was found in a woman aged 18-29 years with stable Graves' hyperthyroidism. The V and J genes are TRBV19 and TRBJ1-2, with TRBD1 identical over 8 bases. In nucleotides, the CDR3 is TGTGCCAGTAGTTACAGGGGGACCTATGGCTACACCTTC. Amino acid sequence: CASSYRGTYGYTF.